The 14 T cell receptor beta chains given below trace back to one sample, sequenced in a study of response to subunit inactivated influenza vaccine. Via MiXCR, TCRdb re-called the RT-PCR reads, giving one row per CDR3 protein. The table records 150,000 to 200,000 distinct CDR3 sequences, 12% of them present only once. This same sample was also taken into another study, of T cells expressing NK-cell markers. That source notes: UMI-tagged 5'RACE template switching yielded the TCR beta cDNA.

The source material was CD8+ T cells sorted from PBMCs, sampled 11 to 12 days after vaccination. The receptor set was obtained from a man aged 45-65 years who received an inactivated influenza vaccine.

Concerning this clonotype itself: It may be a read error: a sequence one base away is much more abundant. V gene TRBV12-3 or TRBV12-4 combines with J gene TRBJ2-3; D remains ambiguous. The CDR3 extends over 14 amino acids. The CDR3 is CVSSLWADTDTQYF. In DNA, the CDR3 is TGTGTCAGCAGTTTGTGGGCGGACACAGATACGCAGTATTTT.

This clonotype was counted ten times or more. The rearrangement uses TRBV4-1 and TRBJ2-3; 13 bases are a match to TRBD2. The germline CDR1 and CDR2 sequences are MGHRA and YSYEKL. Trimming at V came to 3 bases and at J to 2 bases, leaving 8 bases not matched to a gene. The CDR3 totals 18 residues. CDR3 coding DNA: TGCGCCAGCAGCCATGAAACTAGCGGGGGGGCTAACACAGATACGCAGTATTTT. Translation gives CASSHETSGGANTDTQYF.

This clonotype has only a few counts. This chain uses TRBV6-2 or TRBV6-3 with TRBJ1-1; D is possibly TRBD1 (5 bases). The CDR3 runs to 15 residues. Trimming took 6 bases from V and 1 from J, leaving 15 bases between them. The germline V gene encodes CDR1 MNHEY and CDR2 SVGEGT. CDR3: CASSPRGPGNTEAFF. CDR3 nucleotides: TGTGCCAGCAGCCCACGGGGACCGGGGAACACTGAAGCTTTCTTT.

This chain connects TRBV2 to TRBJ2-4; D not resolved. The germline V gene has CDR1 SNHLY and CDR2 FYNNEI. The CDR3 has 16 amino acids. V dropped 1 base and J dropped 0 bases, with 10 bases sitting between them. The CDR3 bases are TGTGCCAGCAGTGAAGGTAGCTCACTAGCCAAAAACATTCAGTACTTC. It encodes CASSEGSSLAKNIQYF.

The rearrangement joins TRBV12-3 or TRBV12-4 to TRBJ1-2; D perhaps matches TRBD1 (5 bases). The CDR3 has 12 amino acids. V lost 4 bases, J lost 8 bases, and 11 bases lay in between. The CDR3: CASSYTGYGYTF. The CDR3 region has the DNA TGTGCCAGCAGTTACACAGGTTACGGCTACACCTTC.

The chain uses TRBV15 and TRBJ2-1, with D maybe TRBD2 (5 bases). Trimming left V 4 bases short and J 3 bases short, with 7 bases between. Germline lookup yields CDR1 LNHNV and CDR2 YYDKDF (reference sequence). The CDR3 consists of 13 residues. The CDR3 DNA follows: TGTGCCACCAGCATCCGGGACTACAATGAGCAGTTCTTC. Protein: CATSIRDYNEQFF.

V usage is TRBV27 and J usage is TRBJ2-3, with D unresolved. This CDR3 spans 15 amino acids. The germline CDR1 and CDR2 sequences are MNHEY and SMNVEV (reference sequence). V was trimmed by 2 bases and J by 0 bases, leaving 9 bases between them. For the CDR3, the DNA is TGTGCCAGCAGTTTACGTCCAGTTAGCACAGATACGCAGTATTTT. Its protein product is CASSLRPVSTDTQYF.

This clonotype was picked up many times. V gene TRBV29-1 combines with J gene TRBJ2-2, with unresolved D. The germline V and J ends were trimmed by 4 bases and 4 bases, with 16 bases remaining between them. The CDR3 extends over 15 amino acids. In germline, CDR1 is SQVTM, CDR2 ANQGSEA. The CDR3 sequence is CSVGAKGWGTGELFF. In DNA form, the CDR3 reads TGCAGCGTTGGAGCCAAGGGTTGGGGCACCGGGGAGCTGTTTTTT.

This clonotype was detected only a few times. This chain uses TRBV6-5 with TRBJ1-6; the D is unclear. Trimming took 0 bases from V and 7 from J, leaving 13 bases between them. The CDR3 runs 16 residues. CDR1 is MNHEY, CDR2 SVGAGI, per germline. The CDR3 region has the DNA TGTGCCAGCAGTTACTCCGCAGGAGAAGTCAATTCACCCCTCCACTTT. Its protein is CASSYSAGEVNSPLHF.

The chain links TRBV5-1 to TRBJ2-7; D gene unclear. With 2 bases removed from V and 1 base from J, the gap between germline ends came to 7 bases. CDR1 and CDR2 from the germline V gene are SGHRS and YFSETQ. The CDR3 has 13 residues. The CDR3 coding sequence is TGCGCCAGCAGCTTATCCTCTTCCTACGAGCAGTACTTC. The encoded protein is CASSLSSSYEQYF.

This clonotype has ten or more counts. V usage is TRBV6-5 and J usage is TRBJ1-1, with no clear D. Germline CDR1 MNHEY, CDR2 SVGAGI. CDR3 size: 12 residues. The V gene lost 7 bases and the J gene lost 3 bases, with 9 bases spanning the gap. Written as DNA, the CDR3 is TGTGCCAGCATGAGGGCGTACACTGAAGCTTTCTTT. This encodes CASMRAYTEAFF.

This clonotype was counted between two and nine times. The rearrangement links TRBV15 to TRBJ2-7; TRBD2 matches 7 bases. From germline, CDR1 is LNHNV and CDR2 YYDKDF (reference sequence). V was clipped by 5 bases and J by 0 bases; unmatched bases: 4. This CDR3 has 14 amino acids. The DNA of the CDR3 is TGTGCCACCAGCCCAGCGGGGCTCTCCTACGAGCAGTACTTC. It yields the protein CATSPAGLSYEQYF.

This clonotype was seen only a few times. The CDR3 loop reads CASTSITEAFF. The DNA for the CDR3 is TGTGCCAGCACCTCGATCACTGAAGCTTTCTTT. The chain combines TRBV2 with TRBJ1-1; D call uncertain. The CDR3 has 11 amino acids. CDR1 and CDR2 (germline): SNHLY, FYNNEI. The ends were cut back, 7 bases at V and 4 bases at J, with 7 bases in the middle.

This clonotype occurred a few times. The chain employs TRBV9 and TRBJ2-3; D is possibly TRBD2 (5 bases). CDR1 and CDR2 (germline): SGDLS, YYNGEE. The CDR3 is 13 residues long. V was trimmed by 2 bases and J by 4 bases, leaving 8 bases between them. The DNA of the CDR3 is TGTGCCAGCAGCGTGATTAGCGCAGATACGCAGTATTTT. It specifies CASSVISADTQYF.